This T cell receptor (beta chain) was found in a study of T cell responses to AZD1222 COVID-19 vaccine. This CDR3 is built from 16 residues. Profiling relied on immunoSEQ multiplex PCR, and the TCRdb table lists in-frame clones only, not all of them. This table has about 74,000 clones, approximately 90% appearing once. The receptor comes from an adult in good health. The sequencing used peripheral blood, collected on day 0 of AZD1222 vaccination. The gene calls are TRBV21-1 and TRBJ2-7; the D segment call TRBD1 is taken from the table without a DNA check. TRBV21-1 is tagged as a pseudogene. As DNA, the CDR3 is TGTGCCAGCAGCAAAGTCCCCCCAGGGGTGGCCTACGAGCAGTACTTC. This codes for CASSKVPPGVAYEQYF.